This T cell receptor beta chain is drawn from a study of cytomegalovirus exposure and HLA in healthy donors. Study results and limitations: Productive rates of about 90% or about 30% were seen for most TCR beta V segments in an earlier analysis. The authors later linked a missense DCLRE1C variant to TCR beta V- and J-gene trimming.

On this clone itself: Its matching antigen is unknown.

Primers: 60 Vbeta forward and 13 Jbeta reverse. Per the original methods: Unique TCR beta chains numbered 80 million to 95 million in a later analysis, with roughly 10 million shared. Measured with immunoSEQ multiplex PCR; TCRdb has only the in-frame clones, and not every one. V and J calls and clone size are those listed in that table; D and trimming were worked out from the DNA. The sample records over 100,000 clones, 65% to 75% being singletons. The CDR3 is 14 amino acids. CDR1 is MDHEN, CDR2 SYDVKM, per germline. J gave up 7 bases and V 4 bases, and 10 bases lay outside the gene matches. Donors consisted of healthy bone marrow donors.

This receptor was taken from a man aged 30 to 39 in good health and CMV-seropositive. V usage is TRBV28 and J usage is TRBJ2-7, with 7 bases lining up with TRBD2. Sequencing used PBMCs. The CDR3 sequence is CASSSGTTAAEQYF. The CDR3 bases are TGTGCCAGCAGTTCCGGGACTACCGCCGCGGAGCAGTACTTC.